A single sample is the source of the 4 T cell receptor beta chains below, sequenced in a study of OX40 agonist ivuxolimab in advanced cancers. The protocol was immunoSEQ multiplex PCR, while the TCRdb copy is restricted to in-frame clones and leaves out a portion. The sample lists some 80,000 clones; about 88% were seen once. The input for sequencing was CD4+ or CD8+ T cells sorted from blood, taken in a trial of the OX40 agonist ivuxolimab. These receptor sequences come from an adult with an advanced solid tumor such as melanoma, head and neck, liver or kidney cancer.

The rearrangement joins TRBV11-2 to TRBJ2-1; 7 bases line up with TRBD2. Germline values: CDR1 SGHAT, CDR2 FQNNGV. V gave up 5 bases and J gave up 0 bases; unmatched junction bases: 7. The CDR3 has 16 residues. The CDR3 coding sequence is TGTGCCAGCAGCCGCGAGCGGGATAGCTCCTACAATGAGCAGTTCTTC. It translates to CASSRERDSSYNEQFF.

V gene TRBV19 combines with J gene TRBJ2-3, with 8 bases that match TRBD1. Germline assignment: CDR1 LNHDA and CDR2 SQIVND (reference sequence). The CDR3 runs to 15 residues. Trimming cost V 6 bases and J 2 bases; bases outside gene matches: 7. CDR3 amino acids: CASRSGQGFTDTQYF. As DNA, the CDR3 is TGTGCCAGTAGGTCCGGACAGGGATTCACAGATACGCAGTATTTT.

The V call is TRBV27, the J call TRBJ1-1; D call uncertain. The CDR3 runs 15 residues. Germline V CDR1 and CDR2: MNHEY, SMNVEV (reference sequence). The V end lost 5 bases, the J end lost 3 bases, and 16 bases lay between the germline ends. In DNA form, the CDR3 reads TGTGCCAGCAGTCCCAACTACAGTGGGGACACTGAAGCTTTCTTT. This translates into CASSPNYSGDTEAFF.

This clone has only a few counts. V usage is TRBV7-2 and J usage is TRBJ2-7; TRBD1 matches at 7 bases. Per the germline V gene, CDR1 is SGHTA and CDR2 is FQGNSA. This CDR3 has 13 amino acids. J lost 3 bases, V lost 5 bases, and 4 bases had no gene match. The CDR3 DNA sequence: TGTGCCAGCAGCGTCGGGACAGACTACGAGCAGTACTTC. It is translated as CASSVGTDYEQYF. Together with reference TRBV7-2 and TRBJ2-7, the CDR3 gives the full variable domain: GAGVSQSPSNKVTEKGKDVELRCDPISGHTALYWYRQSLGQGLEFLIYFQGNSAPDKSGLPSDRFSAERTGGSVSTLTIQRTQQEDSAVYLCASSVGTDYEQYFGPGTRLTVT.